A single sample gave rise to the 9 T cell receptor beta chains below, sequenced in a study of cytomegalovirus exposure and HLA in healthy donors. Use of 60 Vbeta and 13 Jbeta primers characterized the PCR. The table came from immunoSEQ multiplex PCR; TCRdb's copy has only in-frame clones and leaves some out. Of some 45,000 clones in the sample, 70% to 80% were seen once. The sample was PBMCs. Every receptor here comes from a man under 40 in good health and CMV-seronegative.

V is TRBV6-6 and J is TRBJ2-5; 10 bases are shared with TRBD1. Germline V CDR1 and CDR2: MNHNY, SVGAGI (reference sequence). This CDR3 contains 15 residues. Trimming at V came to 6 bases and at J to 4 bases, leaving 8 bases not matched to a gene. The CDR3 spells CASRRGQGGPETQYF. CDR3 DNA: TGTGCCAGCAGGCGAGGACAGGGGGGACCAGAGACCCAGTACTTC.

The chain recombines TRBV16 with TRBJ2-3; D might be TRBD2 (6 bases). CDR1 and CDR2 from the germline V gene are KGHSY and FQNENV. The CDR3 sequence is 14 residues long. V was shortened by 1 base and J by 6 bases, with 11 bases between the two germline ends. The CDR3 loop is CASSQYSGEDTQYF. CDR3 coding DNA: TGTGCCAGCAGCCAATATTCGGGGGAGGATACGCAGTATTTT.

This clone is a singleton in its sample. Since the CDR3 does not end with the conserved phenylalanine or tryptophan, this likely comes from a read error. The chain recombines TRBV5-1 with TRBJ1-1; D may be TRBD1 (6 bases). Trimming took off 4 bases at V and 4 bases at J, with 17 bases between the two ends. Germline V CDR1 and CDR2: SGHRS, YFSETQ. The CDR3 spans 15 residues. DNA for the CDR3: TGCGCCAGCAGCCCAACATGGACAGAGGGCACTGAAGCTTTCGTT. This codes for CASSPTWTEGTEAFV.

V and J are TRBV7-8 and TRBJ2-3; the D gene is possibly TRBD2 (5 bases). CDR3 length: 15 residues. The germline V gene has CDR1 SGHVS and CDR2 FQNEAQ. V gave up 2 bases and J gave up 3 bases, with 12 bases separating them. For the CDR3, the DNA is TGTGCCAGCAGCTTACGAAGGAGAGGGACAGATACGCAGTATTTT. Protein product: CASSLRRRGTDTQYF.

The table lists this clone with a count of one. The chain recombines TRBV7-8 with TRBJ1-5; 7 bases are shared with TRBD1. The length of the CDR3 is 14 residues. Germline CDR1 SGHVS, CDR2 FQNEAQ. The trim removed 1 base at V and 9 bases at J, leaving 6 bases unmatched. CDR3 nucleotide sequence: TGTGCCAGCAGCTTAGACAGTGCAGGGGGGCCCCAGCATTTT. Translation gives CASSLDSAGGPQHF.

V is TRBV29-1 and J is TRBJ2-1, with 8 bases fitting TRBD2. The CDR3 is made up of 13 amino acids. V gave up 4 bases and J gave up 8 bases; unmatched junction bases: 7. Germline values: CDR1 SQVTM, CDR2 ANQGSEA. CDR3 amino acids: CSVVREDVYEQFF. The DNA for the CDR3 is TGCAGCGTTGTGCGGGAGGATGTATATGAGCAGTTCTTC.

The V and J genes are TRBV5-1 and TRBJ2-7, with 8 positions matching TRBD2. In germline, CDR1 is SGHRS, CDR2 YFSETQ. The CDR3 spans 15 residues. V shed 0 bases and J 7 bases; nucleotides not matched to a gene: 9. CDR3: CASSLAHREGGEQYF. CDR3 DNA: TGCGCCAGCAGCTTGGCCCACCGGGAGGGTGGGGAGCAGTACTTC.

The chain links TRBV5-1 to TRBJ1-1; D gene ambiguous. V shed 2 bases and J shed 8 bases, with 13 bases lying between them. Germline V gene data show CDR1 as SGHRS and CDR2 as YFSETQ. This CDR3 is 13 amino acids long. CDR3 DNA: TGCGCCAGCAGCTTACGGGAACCAAGCGAAGCTTTCTTT. The encoded protein is CASSLREPSEAFF.

The rearrangement joins TRBV27 to TRBJ2-7; TRBD1 might be the D (5 bases). V dropped 3 bases and J dropped 1 base, with 13 bases sitting between them. The CDR3 runs to 15 residues. Germline V lookup: CDR1 MNHEY, CDR2 SMNVEV (reference sequence). CDR3 amino acids: CASSFVTGVSYEQYF. CDR3 coding DNA: TGTGCCAGCAGTTTTGTCACAGGCGTATCCTACGAGCAGTACTTC.